The rows below give T cell receptor beta chains drawn from one sample of a study of blood T cell repertoires in COVID-19. TCRdb's copy holds only in-frame clones and misses some; the assay was immunoSEQ multiplex PCR. The profile shows a few hundred thousand clones, 84% of them singletons. The material sequenced was peripheral blood. The receptors were sampled from a woman aged 40 to 55 who had recovered from COVID-19. The CDR3 runs from the conserved cysteine through the conserved F or W. A D gene is named only where the DNA matches it firmly. A clone size is listed for some rows: how often the clone was seen (once, few, many), or a class if it is expanded.

d_gene,abundance,v_gene,j_gene,CDR3nt,CDR3aa
TRBD2,-,TRBV11-3,TRBJ2-3,TGTGCCAGCTCCGGGCTAGCGGGGGGGATAAGCACAGATACGCAGTATTTT,CASSGLAGGISTDTQYF
-,-,TRBV6-1,TRBJ2-1,TGTGCCACCACTACAGGGACGTTTAGTAATGAGCAGTTCTTC,CATTTGTFSNEQFF
-,-,TRBV4-3,TRBJ2-7,TGCGCCAGCAGCCGGGACACCCGCTACGAGCAGTACTTC,CASSRDTRYEQYF
TRBD1,-,TRBV19,TRBJ1-2,TGTGCCAGTAACCAACGGACAGGGGGCGGCTATGGCTACACCTTC,CASNQRTGGGYGYTF
TRBD1,-,TRBV18,TRBJ1-2,TGTGCCAGCTCACGCGGGACAGACAACTATGGCTACACCTTC,CASSRGTDNYGYTF
-,-,TRBV5-1,TRBJ2-7,TGCGCCAGCAGCTTGGGGGGCAGCATCTACGAGCAGTACTTC,CASSLGGSIYEQYF
-,once,TRBV5-1,TRBJ2-7,TGCGCCAGCAGCCCCACCGGGAGCTACGAGCAGTACTTC,CASSPTGSYEQYF
-,-,TRBV30,TRBJ1-2,TGTGCCCATGCGGATAACTCTAACTATGGCTACACCTTC,CAHADNSNYGYTF
-,-,TRBV7-2,TRBJ1-1,TGTGCCAGCAGCAGGGTAGGGGTAGATGTCACTGAAGCTTTCTTT,CASSRVGVDVTEAFF
-,-,TRBV19,TRBJ1-6,TGTGCCAGTAGTATACTGGGTCGGGATTCACCCCTCCACTTT,CASSILGRDSPLHF
-,many,TRBV6-5,TRBJ1-6,TGTGCCAGCAGTTACTCAGGGGGTATCCCCTCTTGG,CASSYSGGIPSW
-,-,TRBV5-4,TRBJ2-7,TGTGCCAGCAGCTTGCAGGGCTCCTACGAGCAGTACTTC,CASSLQGSYEQYF
-,-,TRBV6-2/TRBV6-3,TRBJ2-5,TGTGCCAGCAGTTACAGGAGGGCTACCCAAGAGACCCAGTACTTC,CASSYRRATQETQYF
TRBD2,-,TRBV9,TRBJ2-3,TGTGCCAGCAGCGTAGGGACTAGACGCACAGATACGCAGTATTTT,CASSVGTRRTDTQYF
TRBD2,once,TRBV3-1/TRBV3-2,TRBJ2-3,TGTGCCAGCAGCCAACAAGCGGGGGGGCAAGATACGCAGTATTTT,CASSQQAGGQDTQYF
-,-,TRBV29-1,TRBJ1-3,TGCAGCCCGGGGCGGTTTTCCTCTGGAAACACCATATATTTT,CSPGRFSSGNTIYF
TRBD1,-,TRBV7-2,TRBJ2-5,TGTGCCAGCAGCTTGGGGGACAGGGAAGAGACCCAGTACTTC,CASSLGDREETQYF
-,-,TRBV6-1,TRBJ1-4,TGTGCCAGCAGTGAAAAGCCTTCAACTAATGAAAAACTGTTTTTT,CASSEKPSTNEKLFF
TRBD1,-,TRBV5-1,TRBJ1-3,TGCGCCAGCAGACGAGGGACAGGGCAGGGTGGAAACACCATATATTTT,CASRRGTGQGGNTIYF
TRBD1,-,TRBV4-3,TRBJ1-4,TGCGCCAGCAGCCAAGATCCGGGACAGCCTAATGAAAAACTGTTTTTT,CASSQDPGQPNEKLFF
-,once,TRBV3-1/TRBV3-2,TRBJ1-2,TGTGCCAGCAGCCAAGATGAGTGGGCTGGCTACACCTTC,CASSQDEWAGYTF
-,-,TRBV19,TRBJ1-5,TGTGCCAGTAGTATAGATAACGTGAGGGGGTCGTCCCAGCATTTT,CASSIDNVRGSSQHF
TRBD1,once,TRBV4-2,TRBJ1-1,TGTGCCAGCAGCCAGCTCATTCAGGGGGCAGGGGGCACTGAAGCTTTCTTT,CASSQLIQGAGGTEAFF
-,-,TRBV9,TRBJ1-2,TGTGCCAGCAGCGCGGCGGGGGGTTATGGCTACACCTTC,CASSAAGGYGYTF
TRBD1,-,TRBV30,TRBJ1-2,TGTGCCTGGAGTATAGACAGGGGAGATGGCTACACCTTC,CAWSIDRGDGYTF